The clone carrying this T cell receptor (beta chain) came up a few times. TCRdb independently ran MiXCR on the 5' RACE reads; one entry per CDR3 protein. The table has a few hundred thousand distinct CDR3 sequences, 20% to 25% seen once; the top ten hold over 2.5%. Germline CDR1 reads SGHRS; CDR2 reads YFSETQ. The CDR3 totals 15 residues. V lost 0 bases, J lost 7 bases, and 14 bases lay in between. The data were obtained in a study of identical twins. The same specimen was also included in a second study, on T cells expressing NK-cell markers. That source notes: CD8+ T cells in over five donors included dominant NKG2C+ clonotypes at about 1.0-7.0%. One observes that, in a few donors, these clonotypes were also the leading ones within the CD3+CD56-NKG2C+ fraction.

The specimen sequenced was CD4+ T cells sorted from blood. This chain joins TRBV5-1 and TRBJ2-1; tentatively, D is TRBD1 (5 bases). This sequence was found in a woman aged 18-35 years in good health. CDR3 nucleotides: TGCGCCAGCAGCTTGGAAGGGGTCCTCAGTAATGAGCAGTTCTTC. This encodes CASSLEGVLSNEQFF.